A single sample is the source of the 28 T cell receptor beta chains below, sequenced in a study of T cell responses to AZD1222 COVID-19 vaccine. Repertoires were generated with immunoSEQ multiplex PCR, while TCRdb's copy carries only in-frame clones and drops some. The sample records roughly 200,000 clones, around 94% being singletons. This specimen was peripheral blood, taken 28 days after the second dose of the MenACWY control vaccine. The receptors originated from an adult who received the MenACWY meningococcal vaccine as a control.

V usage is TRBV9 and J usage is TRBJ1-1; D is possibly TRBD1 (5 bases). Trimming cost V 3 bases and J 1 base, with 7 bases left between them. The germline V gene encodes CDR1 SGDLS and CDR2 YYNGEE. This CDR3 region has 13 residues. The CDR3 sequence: CASSDGQNTEAFF. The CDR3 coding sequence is TGTGCCAGCAGCGATGGACAGAACACTGAAGCTTTCTTT.

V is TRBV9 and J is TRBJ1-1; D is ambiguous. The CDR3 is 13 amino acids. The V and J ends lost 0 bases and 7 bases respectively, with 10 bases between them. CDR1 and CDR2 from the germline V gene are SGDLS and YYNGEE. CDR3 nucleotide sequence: TGTGCCAGCAGCGTAGATCAGGTCGGTGAAGCTTTCTTT. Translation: CASSVDQVGEAFF.

This CDR3 is CASSQEWGGRSTDTQYF. DNA for the CDR3: TGTGCCAGCAGCCAAGAATGGGGGGGCCGTTCCACAGATACGCAGTATTTT. V is TRBV4-2 and J is TRBJ2-3; tentative D call: TRBD2 (7 bases). CDR1 and CDR2 (germline): LGHNA, YNFKEQ. V was shortened by 0 bases and J by 2 bases, with 15 bases between the two germline ends. The CDR3 is made up of 17 amino acids.

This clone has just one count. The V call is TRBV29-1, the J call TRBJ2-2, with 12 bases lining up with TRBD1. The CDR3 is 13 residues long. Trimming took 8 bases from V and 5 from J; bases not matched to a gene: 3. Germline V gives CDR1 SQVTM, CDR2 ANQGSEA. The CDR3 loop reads CSTGQGATGELFF. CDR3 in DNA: TGCAGCACGGGACAGGGGGCGACCGGGGAGCTGTTTTTT.

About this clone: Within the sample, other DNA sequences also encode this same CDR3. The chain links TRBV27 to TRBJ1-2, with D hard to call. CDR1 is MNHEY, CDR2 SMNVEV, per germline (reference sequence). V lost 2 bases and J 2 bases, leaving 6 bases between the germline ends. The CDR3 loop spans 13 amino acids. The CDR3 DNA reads TGTGCCAGCAGTTTAACCGTAAACTATGGCTACACCTTC. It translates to CASSLTVNYGYTF.

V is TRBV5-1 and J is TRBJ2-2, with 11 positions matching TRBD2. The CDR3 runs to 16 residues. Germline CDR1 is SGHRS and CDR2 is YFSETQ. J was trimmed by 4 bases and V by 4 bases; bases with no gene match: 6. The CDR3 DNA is TGCGCCAGCAGCACGCTAGCGGGGGGCTCCACCGGGGAGCTGTTTTTT. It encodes CASSTLAGGSTGELFF.

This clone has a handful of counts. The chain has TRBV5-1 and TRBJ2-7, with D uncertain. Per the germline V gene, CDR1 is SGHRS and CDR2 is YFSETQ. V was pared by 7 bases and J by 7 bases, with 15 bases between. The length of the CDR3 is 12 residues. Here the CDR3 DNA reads TGCGCCAGCTCTATGGGCTACTGGGAGCAGTACTTC. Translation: CASSMGYWEQYF.

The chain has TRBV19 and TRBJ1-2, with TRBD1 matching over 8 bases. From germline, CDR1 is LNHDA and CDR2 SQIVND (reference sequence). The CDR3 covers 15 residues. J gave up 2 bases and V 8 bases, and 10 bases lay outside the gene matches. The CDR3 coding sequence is TGTGCCAGTCATAAATTAAGGGACAGGAACTATGGCTACACCTTC. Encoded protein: CASHKLRDRNYGYTF.

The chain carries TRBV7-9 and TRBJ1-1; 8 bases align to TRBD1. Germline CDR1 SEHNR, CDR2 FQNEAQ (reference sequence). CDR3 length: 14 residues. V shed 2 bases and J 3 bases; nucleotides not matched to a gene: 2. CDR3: CASSLQGAHTEAFF. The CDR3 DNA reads TGTGCCAGCAGCTTACAGGGGGCGCACACTGAAGCTTTCTTT.

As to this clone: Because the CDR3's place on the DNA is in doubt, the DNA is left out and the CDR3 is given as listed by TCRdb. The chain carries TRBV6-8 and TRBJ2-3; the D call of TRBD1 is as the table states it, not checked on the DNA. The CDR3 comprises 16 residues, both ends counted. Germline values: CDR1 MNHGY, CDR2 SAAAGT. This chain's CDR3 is CTSVPAHRGSTDTQYF.

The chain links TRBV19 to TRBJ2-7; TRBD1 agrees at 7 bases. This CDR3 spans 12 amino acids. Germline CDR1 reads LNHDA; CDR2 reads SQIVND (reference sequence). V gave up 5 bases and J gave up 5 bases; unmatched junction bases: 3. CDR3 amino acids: CASSSTGNEQYF. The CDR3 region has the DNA TGTGCCAGTAGTTCGACAGGGAACGAGCAGTACTTC.

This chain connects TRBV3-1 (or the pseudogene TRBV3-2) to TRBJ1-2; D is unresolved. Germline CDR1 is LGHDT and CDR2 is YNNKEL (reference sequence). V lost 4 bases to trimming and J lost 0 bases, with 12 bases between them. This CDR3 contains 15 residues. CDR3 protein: CASSRPAAANYGYTF. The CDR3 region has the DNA TGTGCCAGCAGCCGCCCGGCCGCAGCTAACTATGGCTACACCTTC.

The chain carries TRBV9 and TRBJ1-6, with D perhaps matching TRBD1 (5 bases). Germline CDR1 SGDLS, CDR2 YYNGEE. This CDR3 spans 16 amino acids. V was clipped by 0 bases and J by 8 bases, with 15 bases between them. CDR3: CASSVEGRPGYSPLHF. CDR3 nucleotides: TGTGCCAGCAGCGTAGAGGGCAGGCCAGGGTATTCACCCCTCCACTTT. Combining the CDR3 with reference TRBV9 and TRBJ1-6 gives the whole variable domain DSGVTQTPKHLITATGQRVTLRCSPRSGDLSVYWYQQSLDQGLQFLIQYYNGEERAKGNILERFSAQQFPDLHSELNLSSLELGDSALYFCASSVEGRPGYSPLHFGNGTRLTVT.

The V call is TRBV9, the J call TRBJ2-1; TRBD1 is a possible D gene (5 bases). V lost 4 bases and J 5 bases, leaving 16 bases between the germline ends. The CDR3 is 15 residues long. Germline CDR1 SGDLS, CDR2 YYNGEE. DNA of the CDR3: TGTGCCAGCAGCCTCGACCCGGACAAAAACAATGAGCAGTTCTTC. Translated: CASSLDPDKNNEQFF.

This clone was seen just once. The DNA of the CDR3 is TGTGCCAGCAGTTCCTCTCGACTCGGCGAAAAACTGTTTTTT. It translates to CASSSSRLGEKLFF. The chain recombines TRBV28 with TRBJ1-4; D is undetermined. CDR1 and CDR2 (germline): MDHEN, SYDVKM. The CDR3 has 14 amino acids. Between the trimmed V and J ends, which lost 4 bases and 8 bases, there was a span of 14 bases. Full variable domain (outside the CDR3, taken from reference TRBV28 and TRBJ1-4): DVKVTQSSRYLVKRTGEKVFLECVQDMDHENMFWYRQDPGLGLRLIYFSYDVKMKEKGDIPEGYSVSREKKERFSLILESASTNQTSMYLCASSSSRLGEKLFFGSGTQLSVL.

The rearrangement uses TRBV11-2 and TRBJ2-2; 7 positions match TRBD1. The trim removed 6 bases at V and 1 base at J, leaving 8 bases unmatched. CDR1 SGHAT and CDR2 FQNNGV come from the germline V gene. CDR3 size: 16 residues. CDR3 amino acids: CASRASGGVNTGELFF. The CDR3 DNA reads TGTGCCAGCAGGGCCTCAGGGGGTGTGAACACCGGGGAGCTGTTTTTT.

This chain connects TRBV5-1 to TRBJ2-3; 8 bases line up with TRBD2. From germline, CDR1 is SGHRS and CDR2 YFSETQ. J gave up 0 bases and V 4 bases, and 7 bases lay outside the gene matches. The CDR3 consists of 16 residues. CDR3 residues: CASSPRGVISTDTQYF. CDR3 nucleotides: TGCGCCAGCAGCCCGCGGGGGGTAATAAGCACAGATACGCAGTATTTT.

The CDR3, as DNA: TGCAGCGTTGCCGGCAGGCTGTCGGAGACCCAGTACTTC. As protein: CSVAGRLSETQYF. This sequence joins TRBV29-1 and TRBJ2-5; D unclear. V was clipped by 4 bases and J by 5 bases, with 14 bases between them. Germline-derived CDR1 and CDR2 are SQVTM and ANQGSEA. The CDR3 spans 13 residues.

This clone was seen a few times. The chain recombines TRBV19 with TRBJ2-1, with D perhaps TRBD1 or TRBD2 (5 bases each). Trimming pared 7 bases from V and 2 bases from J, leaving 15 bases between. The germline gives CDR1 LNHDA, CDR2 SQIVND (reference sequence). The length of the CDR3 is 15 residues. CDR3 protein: CASTKTGGAYNEQFF. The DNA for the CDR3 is TGTGCCAGTACCAAAACAGGAGGCGCCTACAATGAGCAGTTCTTC.

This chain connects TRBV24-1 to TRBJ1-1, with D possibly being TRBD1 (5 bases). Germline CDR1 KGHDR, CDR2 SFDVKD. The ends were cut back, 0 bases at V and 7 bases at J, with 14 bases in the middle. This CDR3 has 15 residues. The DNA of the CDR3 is TGTGCCACCAGTGATTTGCGTGGACAAGCTGTTGAAGCTTTCTTT. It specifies CATSDLRGQAVEAFF.

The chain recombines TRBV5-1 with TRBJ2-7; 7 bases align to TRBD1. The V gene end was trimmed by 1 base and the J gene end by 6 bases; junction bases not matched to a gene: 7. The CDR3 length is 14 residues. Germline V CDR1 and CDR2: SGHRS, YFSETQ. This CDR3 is CASSLIGTEAEQYF. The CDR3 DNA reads TGCGCCAGCAGCTTGATCGGGACAGAGGCCGAGCAGTACTTC.

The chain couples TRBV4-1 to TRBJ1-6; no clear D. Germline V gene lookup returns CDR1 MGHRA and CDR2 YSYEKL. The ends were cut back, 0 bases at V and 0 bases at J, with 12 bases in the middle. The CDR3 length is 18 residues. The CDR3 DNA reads TGCGCCAGCAGCCAAGATTGGCAGCGAAGCTCCTATAATTCACCCCTCCACTTT. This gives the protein CASSQDWQRSSYNSPLHF.

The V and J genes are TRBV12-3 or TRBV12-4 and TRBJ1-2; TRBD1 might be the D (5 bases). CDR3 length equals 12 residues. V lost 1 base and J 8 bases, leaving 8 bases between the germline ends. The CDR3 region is CASSLETGGYTF. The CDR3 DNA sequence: TGTGCCAGCAGTTTAGAAACAGGCGGCTACACCTTC.

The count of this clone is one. As DNA, the CDR3 is TGTGCCAGCAGTTTCCGTACTCCTGGGTACGAGCAGTACTTC. It is translated as CASSFRTPGYEQYF. J is TRBJ2-7 and V is TRBV28; unclear D gene. The CDR3 totals 14 residues. Deletions cut 3 bases from V and 4 bases from J, with 13 bases between. The V gene's germline CDR1 is MDHEN and CDR2 SYDVKM.

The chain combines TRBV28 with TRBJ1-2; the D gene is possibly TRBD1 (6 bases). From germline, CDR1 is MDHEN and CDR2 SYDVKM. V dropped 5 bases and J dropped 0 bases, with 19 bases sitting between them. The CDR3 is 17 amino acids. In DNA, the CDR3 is TGTGCCAGCAGTAACAGAGATCTGGACAGAGCTAACTATGGCTACACCTTC. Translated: CASSNRDLDRANYGYTF.

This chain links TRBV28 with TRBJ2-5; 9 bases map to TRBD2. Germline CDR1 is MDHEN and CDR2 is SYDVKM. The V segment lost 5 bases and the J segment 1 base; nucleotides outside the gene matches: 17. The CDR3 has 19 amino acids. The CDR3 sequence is CASSTIGLASWGLQETQYF. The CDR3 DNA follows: TGTGCCAGCAGTACTATCGGACTAGCGAGCTGGGGGCTCCAAGAGACCCAGTACTTC.

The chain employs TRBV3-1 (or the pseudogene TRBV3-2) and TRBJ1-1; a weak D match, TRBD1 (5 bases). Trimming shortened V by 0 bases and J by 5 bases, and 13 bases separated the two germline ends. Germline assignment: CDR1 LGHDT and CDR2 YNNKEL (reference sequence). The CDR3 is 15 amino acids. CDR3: CASSQDTRGGTEAFF. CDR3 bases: TGTGCCAGCAGCCAAGATACCCGGGGCGGGACTGAAGCTTTCTTT.

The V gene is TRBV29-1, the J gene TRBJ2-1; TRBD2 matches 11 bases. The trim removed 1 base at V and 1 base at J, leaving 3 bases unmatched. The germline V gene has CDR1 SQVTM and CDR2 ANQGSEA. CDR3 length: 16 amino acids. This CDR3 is CSVEGIAGGSYNEQFF. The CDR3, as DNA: TGCAGCGTTGAAGGAATAGCGGGGGGGTCCTACAATGAGCAGTTCTTC.